This record looks at one T cell receptor (beta chain) sequence and its context. The protocol was immunoSEQ multiplex PCR, while the TCRdb copy is restricted to in-frame clones and leaves out a portion. The profile shows 190,000 or so clones, 85% of them singletons. Cohort placement rested on clinical history that participants reported themselves. Symptom resolution, clearance, or two negative PCRs marked the recovered donors of Cohort 3. This sample is drawn from a study of blood T cell repertoires in COVID-19. On the study more broadly: The samples span acute and convalescent COVID-19 from the United States, Italy and Spain. Nucleic acid was either cDNA or gDNA, and it came from T cells, B-cell-depleted T cells, or PBMCs.

There are 15 residues in the CDR3. The germline gives CDR1 MDHEN, CDR2 SYDVKM. The V end lost 5 bases, the J end lost 7 bases, and 20 bases lay between the germline ends. J is TRBJ1-2 and V is TRBV28, with D possibly being TRBD1 (6 bases). Sequencing used PBMCs or T cells enriched from blood (not recorded which). The receptor comes from a man aged 35-49 years who had recovered from COVID-19. As DNA, the CDR3 is TGTGCCAGCAGTCCAGGCACAGGGAAGCGAGGTGGCTACACCTTC. Translation gives CASSPGTGKRGGYTF.